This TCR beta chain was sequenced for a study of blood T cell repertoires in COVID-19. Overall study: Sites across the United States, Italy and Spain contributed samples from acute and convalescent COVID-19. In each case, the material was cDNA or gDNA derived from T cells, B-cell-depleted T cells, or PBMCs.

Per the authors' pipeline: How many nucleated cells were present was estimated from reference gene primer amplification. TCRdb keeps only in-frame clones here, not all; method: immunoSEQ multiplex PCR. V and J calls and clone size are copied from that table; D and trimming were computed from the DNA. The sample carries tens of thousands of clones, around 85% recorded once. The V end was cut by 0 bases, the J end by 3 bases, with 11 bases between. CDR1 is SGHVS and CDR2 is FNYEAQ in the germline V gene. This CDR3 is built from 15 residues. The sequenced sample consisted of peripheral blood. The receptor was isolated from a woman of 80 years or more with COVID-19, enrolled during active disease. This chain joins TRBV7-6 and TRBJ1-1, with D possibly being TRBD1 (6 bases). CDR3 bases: TGTGCCAGCAGCTTAGCGACAGGATCGTACACTGAAGCTTTCTTT. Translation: CASSLATGSYTEAFF.